This T cell receptor beta chain was sequenced in a study of cytomegalovirus exposure and HLA in healthy donors. On this clone itself: Its antigen is undetermined.

Overall study findings and caveats: Association of approximately 16,000 TCR beta sequences with HLA alleles was found at 0.05 false discovery rate in a later analysis. An analysis was carried out at a later point. It showed that HLA-associated TCR beta chains were more clonally expanded than equally common non-associated chains.

The PCR employed 60 Vbeta primers together with 13 Jbeta primers. Only in-frame clones appear in the TCRdb table, and some are missing; sequencing was by immunoSEQ multiplex PCR. The profile shows 93,000 or so clones, over 70% of them singletons. The source is a man aged 50 or older in good health and CMV-seropositive. Material for sequencing was PBMCs.

Written as DNA, the CDR3 is TGCGCCAGCAGCCTTAGCGCTACCTACGAGCAGTACTTC. Translation gives CASSLSATYEQYF. The chain couples TRBV5-1 to TRBJ2-7; tentatively, D is TRBD2 (5 bases). The V gene lost 4 bases and the J gene lost 2 bases, with 10 bases spanning the gap. Germline V gene sequence: CDR1 SGHRS, CDR2 YFSETQ. The length of the CDR3 is 13 residues.